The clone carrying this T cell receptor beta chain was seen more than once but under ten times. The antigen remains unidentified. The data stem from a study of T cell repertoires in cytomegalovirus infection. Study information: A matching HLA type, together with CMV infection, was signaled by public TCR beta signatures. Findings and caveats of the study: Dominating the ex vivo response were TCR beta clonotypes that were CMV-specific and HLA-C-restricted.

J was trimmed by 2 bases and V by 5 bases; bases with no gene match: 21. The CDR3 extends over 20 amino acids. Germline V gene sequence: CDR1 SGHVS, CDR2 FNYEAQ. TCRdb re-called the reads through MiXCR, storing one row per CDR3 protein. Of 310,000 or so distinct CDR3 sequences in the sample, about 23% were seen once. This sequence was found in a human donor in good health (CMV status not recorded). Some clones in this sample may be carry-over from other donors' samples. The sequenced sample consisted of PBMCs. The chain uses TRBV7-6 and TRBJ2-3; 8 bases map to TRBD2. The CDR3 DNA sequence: TGTGCCAGCAGCCGGAGTCCCCGACAAAAGCGGGGGCTCCCCACAGATACGCAGTATTTT. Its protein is CASSRSPRQKRGLPTDTQYF.